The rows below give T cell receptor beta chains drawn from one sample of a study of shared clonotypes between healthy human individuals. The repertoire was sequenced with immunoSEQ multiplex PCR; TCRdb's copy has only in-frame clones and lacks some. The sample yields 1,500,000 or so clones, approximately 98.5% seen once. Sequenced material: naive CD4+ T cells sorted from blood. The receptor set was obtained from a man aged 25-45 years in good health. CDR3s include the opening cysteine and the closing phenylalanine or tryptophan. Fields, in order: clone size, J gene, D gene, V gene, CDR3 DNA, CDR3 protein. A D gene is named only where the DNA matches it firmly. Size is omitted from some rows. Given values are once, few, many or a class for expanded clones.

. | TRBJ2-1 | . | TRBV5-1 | TGCGCCAGCACCCTGTACAATGAGCAGTTCTTC | CASTLYNEQFF
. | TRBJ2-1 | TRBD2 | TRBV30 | TGTGCCTGGAGTGACCCCCCTCCCCACGGGGGGAGGGCCCTCGGATATGAGCAGTTCTTC | CAWSDPPPHGGRALGYEQFF
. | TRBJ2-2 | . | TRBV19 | TGTGCCAGTAAGGTCCCAGGGTCAGGACGGGTCGGGGAGCTGTTTTTT | CASKVPGSGRVGELFF
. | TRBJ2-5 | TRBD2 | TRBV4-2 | TGTGCCAGCAGCCAAGGGACTAGCGGGAGTCGGGAGACCCAGTACTTC | CASSQGTSGSRETQYF
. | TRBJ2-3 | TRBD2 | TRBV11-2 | TGTGCCAGCATCCGGGGGGGAAATCAAGATACGCAGTATTTT | CASIRGGNQDTQYF
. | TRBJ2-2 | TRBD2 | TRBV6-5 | TGTGCCAGCACCGGACTAGCGGGAAACACCGGGGAGCTGTTTTTT | CASTGLAGNTGELFF
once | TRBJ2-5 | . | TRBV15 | TGTGCCACCAGCAGAGGGATAAATGGAGAGACCCAGTACTTC | CATSRGINGETQYF
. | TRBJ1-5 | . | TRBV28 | TGTGCCAGCAGTAGGGGGGTCAGAAAGAATCAGCCCCAGCATTTT | CASSRGVRKNQPQHF
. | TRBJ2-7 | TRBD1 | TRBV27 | TGTGCCAGCAGTTTGTTGGACAGGAACGAGCAGTACTTC | CASSLLDRNEQYF
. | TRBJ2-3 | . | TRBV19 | TGTGCCAGTAGTAAGGGGTTAACTAGCACAGATACGCAGTATTTT | CASSKGLTSTDTQYF
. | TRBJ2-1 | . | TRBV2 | TGTGCCAGCGGTACCGACAATGAGCAGTTCTTC | CASGTDNEQFF
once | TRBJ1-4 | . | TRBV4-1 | TGCGCCAGCAGCCAAGATTGGCAGGCTACTAATGAAAAACTGTTTTTT | CASSQDWQATNEKLFF
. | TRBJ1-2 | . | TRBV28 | TGTGCCAGCAGTGACCGGTATGGCTACACCTTC | CASSDRYGYTF
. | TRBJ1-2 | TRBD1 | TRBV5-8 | TGTGCCAACCACAGGGGGCGCGACGATGGCTACACCTTC | CANHRGRDDGYTF
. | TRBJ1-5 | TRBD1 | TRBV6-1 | TGTGCCAGCAGCGACAGGGTTTTTCAGCCCCAGCATTTT | CASSDRVFQPQHF
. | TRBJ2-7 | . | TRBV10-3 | TGTGCCATCAGTACCGGGACATCCTCCTACGAGCAGTACTTC | CAISTGTSSYEQYF
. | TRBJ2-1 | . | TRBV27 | TGTGCCAGCAGAGCACAGGGAGGGGTATACAATGAGCAGTTCTTC | CASRAQGGVYNEQFF
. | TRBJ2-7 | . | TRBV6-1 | TGTGCCAGCGGAAAGCAGAGTAGTCTCCGGGACGAGCAGTACTTC | CASGKQSSLRDEQYF
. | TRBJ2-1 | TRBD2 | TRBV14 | TGTGCCAGCAGCCAAGAAAGCGGGAGAAAGGAGCAGTTCTTC | CASSQESGRKEQFF
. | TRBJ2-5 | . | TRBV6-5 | TGTGCCAGCAGTTCGCAGTGGCAGGGATTCCAAGAGACCCAGTACTTC | CASSSQWQGFQETQYF
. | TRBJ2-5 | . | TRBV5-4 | TGTGCCAGCAGCCCACTGGGGGAGGAAGAGACCCAGTACTTC | CASSPLGEEETQYF
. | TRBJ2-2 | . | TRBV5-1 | TGCGCCAGCAGCTTGGCCAGTATTAGCTCCGGGGAGCTGTTTTTT | CASSLASISSGELFF
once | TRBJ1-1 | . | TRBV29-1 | TGCAGCGTTGGACAGTCTATGAACACTGAAGCTTTCTTT | CSVGQSMNTEAFF
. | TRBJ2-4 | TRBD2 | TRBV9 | TGTGCCAGCAGCACCTCACCGGGACTAGCGGAAAACATTCAGTACTTC | CASSTSPGLAENIQYF
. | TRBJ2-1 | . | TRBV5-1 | TGCGCCAGCAGCTTGGACGGCTCTGGGCAGTTCTTC | CASSLDGSGQFF
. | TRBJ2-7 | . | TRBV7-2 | TGTGCCAGCAGCTTAGTTCCTTATCTAGAGCAGTACTTC | CASSLVPYLEQYF
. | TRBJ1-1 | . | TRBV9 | TGTGCCAGCAGTCGTGGTCTGATGACGGGTCCCACTGAAGCTTTCTTT | CASSRGLMTGPTEAFF
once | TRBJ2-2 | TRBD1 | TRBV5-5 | TGTGCCAGCAGCTCCACAGGGGTTGGCGGGGAGCTGTTTTTT | CASSSTGVGGELFF
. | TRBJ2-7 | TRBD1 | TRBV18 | TGTGCCAGCTCACCTGTGAATCGGGACAGGGGGCAATACGAGCAGTACTTC | CASSPVNRDRGQYEQYF
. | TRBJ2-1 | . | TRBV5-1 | TGCGCCAGCAGCTTGGCGGTTAGCGGTTACAATGAGCAGTTCTTC | CASSLAVSGYNEQFF
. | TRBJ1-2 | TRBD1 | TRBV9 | TGTGCCAGCAGCCCTTCGACAGGGGAGGGTTATGGCTACACCTTC | CASSPSTGEGYGYTF
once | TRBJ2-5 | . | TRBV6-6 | TGTGCCAGCAGTTACTCTATCGGCCAAGAGACCCAGTACTTC | CASSYSIGQETQYF
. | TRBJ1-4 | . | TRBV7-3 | TGTGCCAGCAGCTTAACCCTGTTCCCAGAAAATGAAAAACTGTTTTTT | CASSLTLFPENEKLFF
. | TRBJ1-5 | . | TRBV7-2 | TGTGCCAGCAGCCCTCGAGGGGGGGGCAATCAGCCCCAGCATTTT | CASSPRGGGNQPQHF
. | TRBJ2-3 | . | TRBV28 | TGTGCCAGCTCCCCACAGAGTATCACAGATACGCAGTATTTT | CASSPQSITDTQYF
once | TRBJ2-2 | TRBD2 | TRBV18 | TGTGCCAGCTCACCACCCGGATCGGCGGGAGCGAACACCGGGGAGCTGTTTTTT | CASSPPGSAGANTGELFF
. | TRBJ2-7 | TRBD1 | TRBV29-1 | TGCAGCGTTGAAGATCAGGCGGGACAGGGAGTCTACGAGCAGTACTTC | CSVEDQAGQGVYEQYF
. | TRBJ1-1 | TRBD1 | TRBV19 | TGTGCCAGTAGTAAACCAGGGGGCACGTACACTGAAGCTTTCTTT | CASSKPGGTYTEAFF
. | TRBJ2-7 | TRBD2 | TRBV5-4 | TGTGCCAGCAGCTTGGATCTAGCGGGATCCTACGAGCAGTACTTC | CASSLDLAGSYEQYF
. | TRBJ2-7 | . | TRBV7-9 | TGTGCCAGCAGCTTAGGGCCAGGGGTCTCCTACGAGCAGTACTTC | CASSLGPGVSYEQYF
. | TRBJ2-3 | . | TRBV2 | TGTGCCAGCAGTGAACTCAGGCTCGGGACGGACACAGATACGCAGTATTTT | CASSELRLGTDTDTQYF
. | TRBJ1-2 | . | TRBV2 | TGTGCCAGCAGTGAAGCCCCCCCGGGGGCCGGCTATGGCTACACCTTC | CASSEAPPGAGYGYTF
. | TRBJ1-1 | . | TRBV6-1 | TGTGCCAGCAGTGAAGGTCAGAACACTGAAGCTTTCTTT | CASSEGQNTEAFF
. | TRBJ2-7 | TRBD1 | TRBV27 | TGTGCCAGCAGTTCCGCAGGGGGTACCTACGAGCAGTACTTC | CASSSAGGTYEQYF
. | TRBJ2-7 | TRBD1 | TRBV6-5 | TGTGCCAGCAGCCGACAGGGCAGCTACGAGCAGTACTTC | CASSRQGSYEQYF
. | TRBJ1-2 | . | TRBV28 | TGTGCCAGCAGTTTCCCTAGGGGGGTGGGCTATGGCTACACCTTC | CASSFPRGVGYGYTF
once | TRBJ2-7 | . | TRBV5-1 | TGCGCCAGCAGCCTTAGACCGAGCTACGAGCAGTACTTC | CASSLRPSYEQYF
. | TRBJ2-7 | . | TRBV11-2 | TGTGCCAGCAGCCCCTTCGCTGCGGGCTACGAGCAGTACTTC | CASSPFAAGYEQYF
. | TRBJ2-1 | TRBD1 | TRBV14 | TGTGCCAGCAGCCAAAGGGACAGGGAATCGAATGAGCAGTTCTTC | CASSQRDRESNEQFF
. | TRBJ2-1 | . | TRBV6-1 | TGTGCCAGCGCCGGACACGCTCAATTGGATGAGCAGTTCTTC | CASAGHAQLDEQFF
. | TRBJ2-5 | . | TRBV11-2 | TGTGCCAGCAGCTTACAGGAGACCCAGTACTTC | CASSLQETQYF
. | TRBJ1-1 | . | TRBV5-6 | TGTGCCAGCAGCTTAGGGCAGGGGATTGGTGGAGCTTTCTTT | CASSLGQGIGGAFF
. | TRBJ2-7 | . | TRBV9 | TGTGCCAGCAGCGTAGACTTGGAGGGTTTCGGGGACACTCACTACGAGCAGTACTTC | CASSVDLEGFGDTHYEQYF
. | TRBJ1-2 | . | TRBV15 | TGTGCCACCAGCAGAGATGTGCAGGGTATGTTCTATGGCTACACCTTC | CATSRDVQGMFYGYTF
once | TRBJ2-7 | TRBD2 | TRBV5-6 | TGTGCCAGCAGCTTGACTAGCGGGAATTTCGATGAGCAGTACTTC | CASSLTSGNFDEQYF